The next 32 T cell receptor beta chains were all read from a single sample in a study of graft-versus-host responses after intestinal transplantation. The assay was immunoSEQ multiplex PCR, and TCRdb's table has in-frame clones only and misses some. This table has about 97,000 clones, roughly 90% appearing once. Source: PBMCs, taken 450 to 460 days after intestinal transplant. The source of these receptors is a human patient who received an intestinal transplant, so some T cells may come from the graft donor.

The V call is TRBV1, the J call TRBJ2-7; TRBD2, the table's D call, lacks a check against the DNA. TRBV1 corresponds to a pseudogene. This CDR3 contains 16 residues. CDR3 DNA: TGCACCAGCAGCCAAGAGGGCGGGGGGATTGCCTACGAGCAGTACTTC. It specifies CTSSQEGGGIAYEQYF.

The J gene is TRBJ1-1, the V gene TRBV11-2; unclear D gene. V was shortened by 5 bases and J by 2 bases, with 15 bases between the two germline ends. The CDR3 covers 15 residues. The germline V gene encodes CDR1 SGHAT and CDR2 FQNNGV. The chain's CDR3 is CASSPSFWSNTEAFF. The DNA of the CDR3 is TGTGCCAGCAGCCCCAGTTTTTGGAGTAACACTGAAGCTTTCTTT.

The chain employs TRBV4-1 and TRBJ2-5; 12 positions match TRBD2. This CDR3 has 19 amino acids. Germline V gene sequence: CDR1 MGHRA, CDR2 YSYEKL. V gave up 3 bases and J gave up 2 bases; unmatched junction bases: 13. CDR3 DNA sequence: TGCGCCAGCAGCCACCTCACTAGCGGGGGGCCGAGCAGACAAGAGACCCAGTACTTC. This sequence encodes CASSHLTSGGPSRQETQYF.

CDR3 in amino acids: CASSFSGTGGNYGYTF. The CDR3 bases are TGTGCCAGCAGCTTCTCCGGGACAGGGGGTAACTATGGCTACACCTTC. V usage is TRBV11-2 and J usage is TRBJ1-2; 11 nucleotides agree with TRBD1. Trimming at V came to 3 bases and at J to 1 base, leaving 4 bases not matched to a gene. Germline V lookup: CDR1 SGHAT, CDR2 FQNNGV. The CDR3 length is 16 residues.

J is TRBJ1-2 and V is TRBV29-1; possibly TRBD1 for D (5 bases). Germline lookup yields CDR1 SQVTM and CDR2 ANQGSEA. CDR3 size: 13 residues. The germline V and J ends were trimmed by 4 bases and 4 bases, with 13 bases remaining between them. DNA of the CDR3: TGCAGCGTTGTCGGGGGGGTCGGCTATGGCTACACCTTC. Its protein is CSVVGGVGYGYTF.

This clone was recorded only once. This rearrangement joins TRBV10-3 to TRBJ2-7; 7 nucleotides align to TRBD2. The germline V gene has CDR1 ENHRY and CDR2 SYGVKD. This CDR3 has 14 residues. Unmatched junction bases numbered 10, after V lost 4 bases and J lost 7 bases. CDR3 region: CAISGGAGRWEQYF. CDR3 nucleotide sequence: TGTGCCATCAGTGGGGGAGCGGGGCGCTGGGAGCAGTACTTC.

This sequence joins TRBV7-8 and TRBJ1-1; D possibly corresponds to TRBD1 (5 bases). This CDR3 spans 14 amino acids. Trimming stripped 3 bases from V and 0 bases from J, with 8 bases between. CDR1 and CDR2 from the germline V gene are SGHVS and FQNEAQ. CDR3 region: CASSLTVMNTEAFF. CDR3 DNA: TGTGCCAGCAGCTTGACAGTGATGAACACTGAAGCTTTCTTT.

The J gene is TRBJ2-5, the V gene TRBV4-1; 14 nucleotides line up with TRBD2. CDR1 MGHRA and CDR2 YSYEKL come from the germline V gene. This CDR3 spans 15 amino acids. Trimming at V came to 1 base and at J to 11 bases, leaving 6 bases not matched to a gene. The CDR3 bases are TGCGCCAGCAGCCAAGCCGGACTAGCGGGGGGCCCTCAGTACTTC. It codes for CASSQAGLAGGPQYF.

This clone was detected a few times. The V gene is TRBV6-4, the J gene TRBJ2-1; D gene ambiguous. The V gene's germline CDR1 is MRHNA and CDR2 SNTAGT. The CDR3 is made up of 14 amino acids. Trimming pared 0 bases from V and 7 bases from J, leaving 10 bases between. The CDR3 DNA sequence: TGTGCCAGCAGTGACTCTCCCGGGTTGAATGAGCAGTTCTTC. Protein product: CASSDSPGLNEQFF.

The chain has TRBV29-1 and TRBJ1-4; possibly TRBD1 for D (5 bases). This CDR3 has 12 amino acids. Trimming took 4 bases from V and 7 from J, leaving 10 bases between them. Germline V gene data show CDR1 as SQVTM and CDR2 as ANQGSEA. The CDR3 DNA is TGCAGCGTTGCGGGGGGGGGTGAAAAACTGTTTTTT. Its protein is CSVAGGGEKLFF.

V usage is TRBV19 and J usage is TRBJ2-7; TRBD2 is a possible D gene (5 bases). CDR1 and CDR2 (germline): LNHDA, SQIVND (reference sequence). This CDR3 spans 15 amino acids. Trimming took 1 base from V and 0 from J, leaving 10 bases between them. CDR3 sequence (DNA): TGTGCCAGTAGTATAGGGACTCCCTTCTCCTACGAGCAGTACTTC. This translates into CASSIGTPFSYEQYF.

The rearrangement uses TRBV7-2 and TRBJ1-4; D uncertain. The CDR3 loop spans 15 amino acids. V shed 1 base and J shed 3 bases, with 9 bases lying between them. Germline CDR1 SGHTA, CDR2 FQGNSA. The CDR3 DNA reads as TGTGCCAGCAGCTTAGGTGGAGGACCTAATGAAAAACTGTTTTTT. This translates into CASSLGGGPNEKLFF. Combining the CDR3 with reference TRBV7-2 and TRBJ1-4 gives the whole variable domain GAGVSQSPSNKVTEKGKDVELRCDPISGHTALYWYRQSLGQGLEFLIYFQGNSAPDKSGLPSDRFSAERTGGSVSTLTIQRTQQEDSAVYLCASSLGGGPNEKLFFGSGTQLSVL.

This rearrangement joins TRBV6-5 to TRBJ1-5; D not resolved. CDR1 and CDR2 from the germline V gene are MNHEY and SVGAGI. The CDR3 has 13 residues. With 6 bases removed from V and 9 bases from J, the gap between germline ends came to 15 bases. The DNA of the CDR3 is TGTGCCAGCAGCCCCACACCACAGTGGCCCCAGCATTTT. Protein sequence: CASSPTPQWPQHF.

The chain's CDR3 is CASSLAEETQYF. In nucleotides, the CDR3 is TGTGCCAGCAGCTTGGCCGAAGAGACCCAGTACTTC. V and J are TRBV5-6 and TRBJ2-7; D is unresolved. The J call may not be correct, given that the DNA end is closer to TRBJ2-5. Germline CDR1 SGHDT, CDR2 YYEEEE. The CDR3 contains 12 residues.

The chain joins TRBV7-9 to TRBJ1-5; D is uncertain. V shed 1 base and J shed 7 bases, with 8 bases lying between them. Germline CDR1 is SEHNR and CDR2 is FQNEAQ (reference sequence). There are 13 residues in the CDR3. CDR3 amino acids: CASSLGQYQPQHF. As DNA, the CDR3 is TGTGCCAGCAGCTTAGGGCAGTACCAGCCCCAGCATTTT.

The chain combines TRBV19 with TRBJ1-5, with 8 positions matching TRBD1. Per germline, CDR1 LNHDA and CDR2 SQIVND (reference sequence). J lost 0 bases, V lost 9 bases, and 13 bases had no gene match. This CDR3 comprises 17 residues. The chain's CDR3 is CASGWGQGAYSNQPQHF. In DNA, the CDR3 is TGTGCCAGCGGGTGGGGGCAGGGGGCCTATAGCAATCAGCCCCAGCATTTT. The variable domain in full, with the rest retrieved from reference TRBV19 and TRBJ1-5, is DGGITQSPKYLFRKEGQNVTLSCEQNLNHDAMYWYRQDPGQGLRLIYYSQIVNDFQKGDIAEGYSVSREKKESFPLTVTSAQKNPTAFYLCASGWGQGAYSNQPQHFGDGTRLSIL.

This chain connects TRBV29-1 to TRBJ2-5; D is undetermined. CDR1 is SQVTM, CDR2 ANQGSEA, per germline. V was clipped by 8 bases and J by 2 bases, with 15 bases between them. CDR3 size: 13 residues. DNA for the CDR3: TGCAGCCTGGGGTGGGCAGAGCAAGAGACCCAGTACTTC. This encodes CSLGWAEQETQYF.

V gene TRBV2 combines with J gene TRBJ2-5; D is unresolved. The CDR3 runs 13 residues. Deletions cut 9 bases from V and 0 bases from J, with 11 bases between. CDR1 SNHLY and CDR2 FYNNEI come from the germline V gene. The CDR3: CARTAVDQETQYF. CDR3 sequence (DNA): TGTGCCAGAACCGCCGTAGACCAAGAGACCCAGTACTTC.

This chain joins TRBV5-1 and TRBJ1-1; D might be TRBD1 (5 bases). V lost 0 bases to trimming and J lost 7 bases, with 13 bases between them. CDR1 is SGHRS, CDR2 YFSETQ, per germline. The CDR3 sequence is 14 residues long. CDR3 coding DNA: TGCGCCAGCAGCTTGGTGTTTAGGGACGGTGAAGCTTTCTTT. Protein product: CASSLVFRDGEAFF.

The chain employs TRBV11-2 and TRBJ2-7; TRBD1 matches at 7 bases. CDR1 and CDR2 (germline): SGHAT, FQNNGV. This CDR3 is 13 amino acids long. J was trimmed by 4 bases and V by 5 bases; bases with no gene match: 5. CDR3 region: CASSPSRGYEQYF. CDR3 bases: TGTGCCAGCAGCCCCTCCAGGGGGTACGAGCAGTACTTC.

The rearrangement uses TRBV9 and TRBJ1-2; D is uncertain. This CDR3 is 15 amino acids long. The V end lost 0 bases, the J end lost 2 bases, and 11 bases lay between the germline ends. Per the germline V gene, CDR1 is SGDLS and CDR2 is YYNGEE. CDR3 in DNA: TGTGCCAGCAGCGTAGAAGGAACAGTCAACTATGGCTACACCTTC. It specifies CASSVEGTVNYGYTF.

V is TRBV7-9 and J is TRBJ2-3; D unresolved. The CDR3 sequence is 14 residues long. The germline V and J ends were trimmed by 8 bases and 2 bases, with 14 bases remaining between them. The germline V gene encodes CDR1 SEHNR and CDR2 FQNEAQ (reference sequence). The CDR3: CASHTGPDTDTQYF. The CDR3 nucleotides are TGTGCCAGCCATACCGGTCCTGACACAGATACGCAGTATTTT. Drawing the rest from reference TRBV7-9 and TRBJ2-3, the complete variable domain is DTGVSQNPRHKITKRGQNVTFRCDPISEHNRLYWYRQTLGQGPEFLTYFQNEAQLEKSRLLSDRFSAERPKGSFSTLEIQRTEQGDSAMYLCASHTGPDTDTQYFGPGTRLTVL.

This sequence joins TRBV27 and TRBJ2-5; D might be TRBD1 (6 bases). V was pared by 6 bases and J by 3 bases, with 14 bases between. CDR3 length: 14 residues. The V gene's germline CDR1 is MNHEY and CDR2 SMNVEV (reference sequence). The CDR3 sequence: CASSPSPGEETQYF. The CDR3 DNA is TGTGCCAGCAGCCCCTCCCCAGGGGAAGAGACCCAGTACTTC.

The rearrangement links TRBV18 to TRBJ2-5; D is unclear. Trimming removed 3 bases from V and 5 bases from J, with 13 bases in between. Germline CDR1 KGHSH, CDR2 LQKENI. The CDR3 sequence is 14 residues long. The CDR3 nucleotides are TGTGCCAGCTCACCTTGGGCAGGTGAGGAGACCCAGTACTTC. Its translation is CASSPWAGEETQYF.

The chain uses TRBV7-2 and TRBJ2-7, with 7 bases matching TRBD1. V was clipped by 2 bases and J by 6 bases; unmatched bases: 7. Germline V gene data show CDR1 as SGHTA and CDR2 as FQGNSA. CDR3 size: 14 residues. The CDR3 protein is CASSLRDRGVEQYF. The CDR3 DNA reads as TGTGCCAGCAGCTTAAGGGACAGAGGGGTCGAGCAGTACTTC.

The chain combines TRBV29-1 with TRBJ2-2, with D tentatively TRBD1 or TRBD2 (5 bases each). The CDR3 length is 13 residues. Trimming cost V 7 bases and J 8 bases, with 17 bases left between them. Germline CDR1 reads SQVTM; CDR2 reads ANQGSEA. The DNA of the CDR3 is TGCAGCGCTGTCGGGACCGAAAAAGGGGAGCTGTTTTTT. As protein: CSAVGTEKGELFF.

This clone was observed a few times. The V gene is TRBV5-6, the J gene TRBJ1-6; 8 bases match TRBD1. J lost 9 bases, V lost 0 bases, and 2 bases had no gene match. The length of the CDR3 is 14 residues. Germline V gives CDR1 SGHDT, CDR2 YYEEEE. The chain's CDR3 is CASSLDRGSSPLHF. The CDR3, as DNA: TGTGCCAGCAGCTTGGACAGGGGGAGTTCACCCCTCCACTTT.

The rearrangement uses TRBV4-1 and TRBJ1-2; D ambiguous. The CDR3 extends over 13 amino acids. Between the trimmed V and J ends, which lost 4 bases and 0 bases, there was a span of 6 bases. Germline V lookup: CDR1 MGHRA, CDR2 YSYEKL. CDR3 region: CASSLLANYGYTF. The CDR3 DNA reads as TGCGCCAGCAGCCTATTAGCTAACTATGGCTACACCTTC.

The chain's CDR3 is CASSLDRDNQPQHF. The CDR3, as DNA: TGTGCCAGTAGTTTGGACAGGGATAATCAGCCCCAGCATTTT. The V call is TRBV19, the J call TRBJ1-5; 8 bases match TRBD1. There are 14 residues in the CDR3. The J segment lost 4 bases and the V segment lost 5 bases, leaving 4 bases of the junction unmatched. Per the germline V gene, CDR1 is LNHDA and CDR2 is SQIVND (reference sequence).

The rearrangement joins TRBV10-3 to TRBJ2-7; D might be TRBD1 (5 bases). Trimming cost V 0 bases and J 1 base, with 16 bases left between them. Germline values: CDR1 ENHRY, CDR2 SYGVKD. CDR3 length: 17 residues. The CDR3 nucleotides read TGTGCCATCAGTGAGTCGTGGGGCGCGAGGATATCCTACGAGCAGTACTTC. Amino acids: CAISESWGARISYEQYF.

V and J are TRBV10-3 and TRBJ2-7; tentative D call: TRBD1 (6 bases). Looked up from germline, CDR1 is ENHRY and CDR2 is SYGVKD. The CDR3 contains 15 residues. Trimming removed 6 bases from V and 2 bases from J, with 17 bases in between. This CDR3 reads CAISRQARAAYEQYF. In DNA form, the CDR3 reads TGTGCCATCAGCCGACAGGCGAGGGCCGCCTACGAGCAGTACTTC.

The chain's CDR3 is CASAPGQGPQPQHF. As DNA, the CDR3 is TGTGCCAGCGCACCGGGACAGGGGCCTCAGCCCCAGCATTTT. V and J are TRBV19 and TRBJ1-5; 10 nucleotides line up with TRBD1. With 9 bases clipped from V and 6 bases from J, the junction kept 8 bases outside the gene matches. Germline assignment: CDR1 LNHDA and CDR2 SQIVND (reference sequence). This CDR3 region has 14 residues.